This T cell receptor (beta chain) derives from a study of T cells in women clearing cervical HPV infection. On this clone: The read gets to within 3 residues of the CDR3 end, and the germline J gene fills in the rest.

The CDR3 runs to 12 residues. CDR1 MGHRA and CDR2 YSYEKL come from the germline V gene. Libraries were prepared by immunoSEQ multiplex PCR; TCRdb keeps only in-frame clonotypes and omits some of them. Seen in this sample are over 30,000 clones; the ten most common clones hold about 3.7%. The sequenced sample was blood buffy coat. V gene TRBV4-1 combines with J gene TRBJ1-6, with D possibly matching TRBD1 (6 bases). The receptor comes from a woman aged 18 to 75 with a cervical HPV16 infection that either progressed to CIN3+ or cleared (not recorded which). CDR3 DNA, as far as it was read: TGCGCCAGCAGCCAAGTCGGGGACACC. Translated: CASSQVGDT. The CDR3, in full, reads CASSQVGDTLHF.